This T cell receptor beta chain emerged from a study of regulatory T cells in long-lasting Graves disease (dated by TCRdb to the early 2020s). The study in broad terms: In the newly diagnosed Graves' disease group, patients had been taking antithyroid drugs for less than 3 months. The study took place in China and was registered as a clinical trial. Patients with persistent Graves' disease were compared with patients with newly diagnosed Graves' disease using TCR sequencing and RNA sequencing of peripheral blood. A total of 33 samples were covered by TCR sequencing, comprising some 13 persistent and around 20 newly diagnosed Graves' disease patients. The investigation overall reported the following: A larger number of public clonotypes was shared among persistent patients (around 3,000) than among newly diagnosed patients (more than 850). Sequencing and analysis were restricted to the TCR beta chain. TRBV28, TRBJ1-2 and TRBJ2-5 were preferentially used in persistent disease, while TRBV20-1 and TRBJ2-1 were favored in newly diagnosed disease. The small sample size was acknowledged by the authors as a limitation that may reduce accuracy. Peripheral blood alone was examined, since thyroid tissue, which constituted the primary lesion, could not be accessed. Compared with newly diagnosed patients, patients with persistent Graves' disease had lower TCR Shannon entropy and fewer highly expanded clones, which suggests clonal expansion.

In light of the paper, this sample's time point label describes: newly diagnosed GD, antithyroid drugs for less than 3 months. For both TCR sequencing and RNA sequencing, RNA was extracted from PBMCs in TRIzol. The diagnosis of Graves' disease was made according to American Thyroid Association guidelines. Patients were recruited from an endocrinology department in Xi'an, China. From each patient, 7.5 to 10 milliliters of peripheral blood was collected into an EDTA anticoagulant tube. Ficoll Paque Plus density gradient separation was used to isolate PBMCs, and no further T cell sorting was done. An Agilent 2100 Bioanalyzer and agarose gel were used to assess RNA quality, and a NanoDrop 2000 was used to measure RNA concentration. This clonotype was seen at least ten times. Its antigen is not yet known. No base quality information exists; no much larger clone differs at one position. V drops 3 bases and J drops 3 bases, leaving 11 bases in between. CDR3 length: 13 amino acids, cysteine to phenylalanine. The only DNA kept is the CDR3, 39 bases in frame from the first base. From a lookup of the germline V gene (reference sequence), CDR1 and CDR2 are DFQATT and SNEGSKA.

Library creation used multiplex PCR. Sequencing took place on an Illumina HiSeq 4000. iRepertoire HTBI primers and Arm-PCR amplification of CDR3 regions were used to construct TCR beta libraries. Before sequencing, the PCR products underwent gel purification. The authors processed their data as follows. A total of fewer than 70 TRBV and some 15 TRBJ segments were identified across samples and were used for gene usage analysis of CDR3 amino acid clonotypes. COPE and FqMerger were used to merge the filtered high-quality paired reads into contigs. BLAST was used to align contigs to IMGT TRBV, TRBD and TRBJ reference genes, with CDR3 defined following IMGT. Highly expanded clones were defined as clonotypes with a frequency above 0.1%. Shannon entropy was used to measure repertoire diversity, and the Gini coefficient was used to measure V-J evenness. A clonotype found in more than one individual was treated as public. The public reads were quality trimmed at Q25 with fastp and then assembled into clones with MiXCR by TCRdb, keeping productive beta chains. Every distinct CDR3 protein forms one entry, paired with its most common genes and DNA. For this entry, the V and J calls and clone size follow TCRdb and not the study's own pipeline. The sample table lists some 250,000 distinct CDR3 sequences, around a sixth of them with a count of one. The top ten hold around 15% of the sample.

The data also belong to a second study, concerning T cells in Graves' hyperthyroidism and ophthalmopathy. The second study's authors report: Stable Graves' hyperthyroidism was defined as the absence of progression to ophthalmopathy over 18 months of follow-up. Hyperthyroidism patients were newly diagnosed, with disease duration under 2 months, and aged 18 to 65 years. Any patient with an uncontrolled infection, another autoimmune disease, pregnancy or lactation was excluded. Diagnoses were established on the basis of clinical symptoms, serum thyroxine and TRAb, thyroid ultrasound, and orbital computed tomography. The first round of RT-PCR for the TCR CDR3 was performed with the HTBI primer set and the Qiagen OneStep RT-PCR kit. Most expanded thyroid clonotypes (frequency above 0.001) were also detected in blood, suggesting blood repertoires may reflect thyroid immune responses. Ophthalmopathy was separated from stable hyperthyroidism by a 13 V-J signature model, with around 88% sensitivity and around 81% specificity obtained in cross-validation and 80%/75% obtained in testing. During validation, the model predicted progression to ophthalmopathy a median of about 6.5 months ahead of onset, with roughly 65% sensitivity and less than 85% specificity. TCR V-J signatures able to tell the groups apart were searched for in a discovery cohort of 90 to 100 patients, of whom approximately 40 had Graves' ophthalmopathy and more than 55 had stable Graves' hyperthyroidism. Prospective prediction of ophthalmopathy was tested in an independent validation cohort of 18 to 20 hyperthyroidism patients and 15 to 17 patients who later progressed to ophthalmopathy. The 100 or so discovery patients were divided at random into training and test sets in a 7:3 ratio. In addition, the study compared T-cell repertoires in thyroid tissue and in blood from a handful of Graves' hyperthyroidism patients. Once sampling was done, hyperthyroidism patients were given methimazole at a starting dose of 30 mg daily, whereas ophthalmopathy patients were given high-dose intravenous methylprednisolone. A second multiplex PCR round built the libraries, followed by size selection and purification. Libraries were sequenced paired-end with 100 bp reads on an Illumina HiSeq2000. SOAPnuke was used to process the raw data, removing reads that contained adapters or uncalled bases, had a mean Phred below 15, or lacked an exact match to the constant primer or identifier. COPE v1.2.5 was used to merge high-quality paired reads, and clonotypes were defined as unique nucleotide sequences. MiTCR v1.1 was used to align clonotypes to the IMGT TRBV, TRBD and TRBJ reference segments. Analysis was restricted to V-J combinations with a frequency above 0.0001, which covered about 99% of repertoires. The TCS score was defined as the ratio of F50 (clonal expansion) to E x V (chaos), calculated using BLOSUM62-based TCRdist between CDR3 peptides within each V-J. Welch's t-statistics and random forest reduced around 550 V-J features to 13, which were used in a naive Bayes classifier (R e1071). No statistical method was used to set the sample size in advance, and investigators knew the group allocation. TCR Vbeta CDR3 sequencing of 120 to 150 peripheral blood samples (about 45 ophthalmopathy, 75 to 80 hyperthyroidism and approximately 17 progressor patients) is reported in the paper.

The origin of this receptor is a young woman with Graves disease. Donor details come from another sample of the same person, matched by shared clones. This receptor chain uses TRBV20-1 and TRBJ1-1, with TRBD1 as a weak D call on 5 bases. The material was peripheral blood mononuclear cells (PBMCs), obtained at new diagnosis, from a patient treated with antithyroid drugs. The nucleotide sequence reads as follows: TGCAGTGCTAGCCCAGGGACGGACACTGAAGCTTTCTTT. Its translation reads: CSASPGTDTEAFF.